What follows are 26 T cell receptor beta chains derived from one specimen sequenced in a study of Ad26.COV2.S vaccination and SARS-CoV-2 variants. As to treatment: roughly 20 received Ad26.COV2.S at low or high dose, single or two shots; about 5 received placebo; per-sample allocation not given. Sample collection was performed on day 63 after the first vaccine or placebo injection. Measured with immunoSEQ multiplex PCR; TCRdb has only the in-frame clones, and not every one. The sample holds roughly 400,000 clones, approximately 89% seen once. The sequences come from peripheral blood, collected in a trial of Ad26.COV2.S vaccine versus placebo. All receptors come from a person between 18 and 60 years old who received the Ad26.COV2.S COVID-19 vaccine or a placebo.

The CDR3 sequence: CASSLARAGNTEAFF. The CDR3 region has the DNA TGTGCCAGCAGCTTAGCGAGGGCGGGGAACACTGAAGCTTTCTTT. The chain carries TRBV7-9 and TRBJ1-1; no definite D call. There are 15 residues in the CDR3. V dropped 0 bases and J dropped 1 base, with 9 bases sitting between them. CDR1 is SEHNR and CDR2 is FQNEAQ in the germline V gene (reference sequence).

V usage is TRBV6-5 and J usage is TRBJ2-5; D tentatively fits TRBD1 or TRBD2 (5 bases each). This CDR3 has 15 amino acids. Germline V gives CDR1 MNHEY, CDR2 SVGAGI. V lost 7 bases and J 4 bases, leaving 19 bases between the germline ends. The CDR3 protein is CASTNPGPITETQYF. The CDR3 bases are TGTGCCAGCACCAACCCGGGACCCATAACAGAGACCCAGTACTTC.

The rearrangement joins TRBV30 to TRBJ2-5; D possibly corresponds to TRBD2 (6 bases). The V end lost 4 bases, the J end lost 5 bases, and 11 bases lay between the germline ends. Germline assignment: CDR1 GTSNPN and CDR2 SVGIG (reference sequence). CDR3 length: 12 residues. CDR3 nucleotides: TGTGCCTGGATCGGGGGAATCGAGACCCAGTACTTC. The encoded protein is CAWIGGIETQYF.

Notes on this clone: The sample carries other DNA sequences with the same CDR3. This chain links TRBV5-1 with TRBJ2-1, with 7 bases that match TRBD1. The CDR3 length is 13 residues. V lost 0 bases to trimming and J lost 7 bases; unmatched junction nucleotides: 1. CDR1 is SGHRS, CDR2 YFSETQ, per germline. DNA for the CDR3: TGCGCCAGCAGCTTGGACAGGGGTAATGAGCAGTTCTTC. Residues: CASSLDRGNEQFF.

The chain carries TRBV18 and TRBJ1-3, with D hard to call. CDR1 is KGHSH and CDR2 is LQKENI in the germline V gene. There are 16 residues in the CDR3. Trimming removed 8 bases at V and 0 bases at J, with 17 bases between. The CDR3 nucleotides are TGTGCCAGCCAACGTAGTGCCATAACCTCTGGAAACACCATATATTTT. Encoded protein: CASQRSAITSGNTIYF.

This sequence joins TRBV18 and TRBJ2-2; D may match TRBD1 or TRBD2 (5 bases each). Trimming stripped 8 bases from V and 5 bases from J, with 12 bases between. The CDR3 is 13 residues long. Per the germline V gene, CDR1 is KGHSH and CDR2 is LQKENI. The DNA of the CDR3 is TGTGCCAGCGCCTGGGACCCGACCGGGGAGCTGTTTTTT. Protein product: CASAWDPTGELFF. Full variable domain (outside the CDR3, taken from reference TRBV18 and TRBJ2-2): NAGVMQNPRHLVRRRGQEARLRCSPMKGHSHVYWYRQLPEEGLKFMVYLQKENIIDESGMPKERFSAEFPKEGPSILRIQQVVRGDSAAYFCASAWDPTGELFFGEGSRLTVL.

The chain couples TRBV3-1 (or the pseudogene TRBV3-2) to TRBJ1-2, with TRBD1 as a possible D gene (6 bases). The germline gives CDR1 LGHDT, CDR2 YNNKEL (reference sequence). V lost 5 bases, J lost 2 bases, and 12 bases lay in between. This CDR3 spans 14 amino acids. The CDR3 sequence: CASSFGGHNYGYTF. The CDR3 region has the DNA TGTGCCAGCAGCTTCGGGGGGCACAACTATGGCTACACCTTC.

The rearrangement links TRBV11-3 to TRBJ2-2; maybe TRBD1 (5 bases). Germline V gene data show CDR1 as SGHNT and CDR2 as YENEEA. The CDR3 sequence is 16 residues long. V shed 1 base and J shed 6 bases, with 15 bases lying between them. The CDR3 region is CASSLVPGRVAGELFF. CDR3 bases: TGTGCCAGCAGCTTAGTACCAGGGCGAGTAGCCGGGGAGCTGTTTTTT.

This sequence joins TRBV6-6 and TRBJ2-7; 8 positions match TRBD1. The CDR3 has 15 residues. CDR1 MNHNY and CDR2 SVGAGI come from the germline V gene (reference sequence). The V gene end was trimmed by 5 bases and the J gene end by 7 bases; junction bases not matched to a gene: 13. The CDR3 DNA reads TGTGCCAGCAGTAGACTACCGACAGGGGTGGGGGAGCAGTACTTC. It codes for CASSRLPTGVGEQYF.

The chain has TRBV3-1 (or the pseudogene TRBV3-2) and TRBJ2-1, with 11 bases matching TRBD2. The J segment lost 9 bases and the V segment lost 0 bases, leaving 13 bases of the junction unmatched. CDR3 length: 18 amino acids. In germline, CDR1 is LGHDT, CDR2 YNNKEL (reference sequence). Here the CDR3 reads CASSQELLAGVSSGEQFF. CDR3 nucleotides: TGTGCCAGCAGCCAAGAGTTACTAGCGGGAGTTTCTTCGGGTGAGCAGTTCTTC.

Only a few counts were recorded for this clone. The chain couples TRBV12-3 or TRBV12-4 to TRBJ2-7; no clear D gene. CDR3 length: 13 amino acids. V shed 6 bases and J shed 5 bases, with 14 bases lying between them. CDR3 DNA sequence: TGTGCCAGCAGACGTCCCCTAGAGGACGAGCAGTACTTC. Encoded protein: CASRRPLEDEQYF.

The rearrangement links TRBV27 to TRBJ2-7; D is unclear. The CDR3 runs to 13 residues. Germline CDR1 is MNHEY and CDR2 is SMNVEV (reference sequence). Deletions cut 8 bases from V and 2 bases from J, with 13 bases between. In DNA, the CDR3 is TGTGCCAGCGGAAGGAAGAATACCTACGAGCAGTACTTC. As protein: CASGRKNTYEQYF.

The rearrangement links TRBV27 to TRBJ2-7, with 8 positions matching TRBD2. The CDR3 length is 14 residues. Trimming cost V 1 base and J 6 bases; bases outside gene matches: 5. Germline-derived CDR1 and CDR2 are MNHEY and SMNVEV (reference sequence). The CDR3 spells CASSLLAGFTEQYF. The DNA of the CDR3 is TGTGCCAGCAGTTTATTAGCGGGATTTACCGAGCAGTACTTC.

This sequence joins TRBV6-2 or TRBV6-3 and TRBJ1-5, with a possible D match to TRBD1 (6 bases). V lost 5 bases to trimming and J lost 6 bases, with 14 bases between them. The CDR3 is 14 amino acids. Germline values: CDR1 MNHEY, CDR2 SVGEGT. The CDR3: CASSDGGASQPQHF. CDR3 bases: TGTGCCAGCAGTGACGGGGGGGCAAGTCAGCCCCAGCATTTT.

The V gene is TRBV11-2, the J gene TRBJ1-5; the match to TRBD1 covers 9 bases. The length of the CDR3 is 14 residues. Germline V lookup: CDR1 SGHAT, CDR2 FQNNGV. V was clipped by 5 bases and J by 7 bases; unmatched bases: 6. CDR3 loop: CASSRGTGNQPQHF. CDR3 bases: TGTGCCAGCAGCCGGGGGACAGGGAACCAGCCCCAGCATTTT. The variable domain in full, completed from reference TRBV11-2 and TRBJ1-5, reads EAGVAQSPRYKIIEKRQSVAFWCNPISGHATLYWYQQILGQGPKLLIQFQNNGVVDDSQLPKDRFSAERLKGVDSTLKIQPAKLEDSAVYLCASSRGTGNQPQHFGDGTRLSIL.

The V and J genes are TRBV5-1 and TRBJ2-1; D is unresolved. CDR1 is SGHRS, CDR2 YFSETQ, per germline. CDR3 length equals 11 residues. The V gene lost 1 base and the J gene lost 10 bases, with 6 bases spanning the gap. The CDR3, as DNA: TGCGCCAGCAGCTTGAACGGGGAGCAGTTCTTC. Translated: CASSLNGEQFF.

This chain connects TRBV27 to TRBJ1-6; a weak D match, TRBD1 (5 bases). This CDR3 is built from 13 residues. V was clipped by 8 bases and J by 8 bases, with 13 bases between them. The germline CDR1 and CDR2 sequences are MNHEY and SMNVEV (reference sequence). In DNA form, the CDR3 reads TGTGCCAGCTGCACAGGTCGGGATTCACCCCTCCACTTT. Translation: CASCTGRDSPLHF.

The J gene is TRBJ2-1, the V gene TRBV2; D unclear. CDR1 is SNHLY and CDR2 is FYNNEI in the germline V gene. The V end was cut by 4 bases, the J end by 10 bases, with 8 bases between. The CDR3 covers 11 residues. The CDR3 loop is CASSVGQEQFF. For the CDR3, the DNA is TGTGCCAGCAGTGTAGGGCAGGAGCAGTTCTTC.

The chain is built from TRBV10-1 and TRBJ2-5; possibly TRBD2 for D (6 bases). CDR3 size: 13 residues. Deletions cut 2 bases from V and 4 bases from J, with 8 bases between. CDR1 is WNHNN and CDR2 is SYGVQD in the germline V gene (reference sequence). CDR3 region: CASSEGGGETQYF. The CDR3 DNA sequence: TGCGCCAGCAGTGAGGGGGGAGGAGAGACCCAGTACTTC.

V is TRBV12-5 and J is TRBJ1-2, with D possibly matching TRBD1 (5 bases). CDR1 and CDR2 (germline): LGHNT, FRNRAP. V was cut by 3 bases and J by 5 bases, with 13 bases left in between. The CDR3 runs 14 residues. The CDR3, as DNA: TGTGCTAGTGGTTTCTGGACGGGGCCTTATGGCTACACCTTC. Its protein product is CASGFWTGPYGYTF. Together with reference TRBV12-5 and TRBJ1-2, the CDR3 gives the full variable domain: DARVTQTPRHKVTEMGQEVTMRCQPILGHNTVFWYRQTMMQGLELLAYFRNRAPLDDSGMPKDRFSAEMPDATLATLKIQPSEPRDSAVYFCASGFWTGPYGYTFGSGTRLTVV.

J is TRBJ2-5 and V is TRBV10-3, with 8 bases identical to TRBD1. This CDR3 has 13 amino acids. With V trimmed by 6 bases and J by 5 bases, 5 bases remained unmatched. Germline V CDR1 and CDR2: ENHRY, SYGVKD. The CDR3 nucleotides are TGTGCCATCAGCAGGGACAGGAAGGAGACCCAGTACTTC. Protein product: CAISRDRKETQYF.

The CDR3 DNA sequence: TGTGCCAGCGTCCTGGGGAGAACTAGGTCGGGTGAGCAGTTCTTC. It is translated as CASVLGRTRSGEQFF. V is TRBV28 and J is TRBJ2-1; D perhaps matches TRBD2 (5 bases). The ends were cut back, 8 bases at V and 9 bases at J, with 23 bases in the middle. Germline loops: CDR1 MDHEN, CDR2 SYDVKM. The CDR3 contains 15 residues.

This clone has only one observation. The gene calls are TRBV6-1 and TRBJ2-7; D uncertain. V was shortened by 3 bases and J by 2 bases, with 8 bases between the two germline ends. Looked up from germline, CDR1 is MNHNS and CDR2 is SASEGT. This CDR3 is 13 amino acids long. CDR3 sequence (DNA): TGTGCCAGCAGTGATAGGTCAGCCTACGAGCAGTACTTC. This translates into CASSDRSAYEQYF.

This sequence joins TRBV28 and TRBJ1-1; perhaps TRBD1 as D (6 bases). The CDR3 totals 15 residues. V was pared by 8 bases and J by 0 bases, with 16 bases between. Germline V gene sequence: CDR1 MDHEN, CDR2 SYDVKM. CDR3 region: CASLKGDLMNTEAFF. The CDR3 DNA follows: TGTGCCAGCCTGAAGGGGGACCTAATGAACACTGAAGCTTTCTTT.

This sequence joins TRBV15 and TRBJ2-2, with a tentative D call TRBD1 (5 bases). Germline V gene lookup returns CDR1 LNHNV and CDR2 YYDKDF (reference sequence). Trimming removed 5 bases at V and 1 base at J, with 11 bases between. The CDR3 runs 15 residues. The CDR3 sequence is CATSLQGGNTGELFF. CDR3 nucleotides: TGTGCCACCAGCCTCCAGGGCGGGAACACCGGGGAGCTGTTTTTT.

This chain links TRBV30 with TRBJ1-6; tentative D call: TRBD1 (6 bases). The ends were cut back, 5 bases at V and 6 bases at J, with 17 bases in the middle. CDR3 length equals 15 residues. Germline V gene sequence: CDR1 GTSNPN, CDR2 SVGIG (reference sequence). CDR3 nucleotide sequence: TGTGCCTGGGACTTCACAGGGAGAACTAATTCACCCCTCCACTTT. Translated, it gives CAWDFTGRTNSPLHF.